The clone carrying this T cell receptor (beta chain) was seen a handful of times. No antigen is known for it. These data come from a study of cytomegalovirus exposure and HLA in healthy donors. V shed 0 bases and J shed 5 bases, with 9 bases lying between them. CDR3 length: 13 residues. The germline gives CDR1 SGHRS, CDR2 YFSETQ. Primers: 60 Vbeta forward and 13 Jbeta reverse. TCRdb's copy holds only in-frame clones and misses some; the assay was immunoSEQ multiplex PCR. The sample contains around 140,000 clones, about 81% of which appear only once. Study conclusions and caveats: An analysis that was carried out later associated some 17,000 TCR beta sequences with HLA alleles at 0.05 false discovery rate. CMV serostatus was the sole immune exposure information available. Indistinguishable V segments, including TRBV6-2 and TRBV6-3, were excluded.

The sequenced sample consisted of PBMCs. This TCR came from a man aged 25-45 years in good health and CMV-seronegative. The chain employs TRBV5-1 and TRBJ2-7, with TRBD2 as a possible D gene (6 bases). The CDR3 DNA reads TGCGCCAGCAGCTTGGGCGGCGGGAACGAGCAGTACTTC. Encoded protein: CASSLGGGNEQYF.